Given below is one TCR beta chain in context. This CDR3 region has 14 residues. Per the germline V gene, CDR1 is SGHTA and CDR2 is FQGNSA. J gave up 5 bases and V 3 bases, and 3 bases lay outside the gene matches. The data originate from a study of cytomegalovirus exposure and HLA in healthy donors. Both 60 Vbeta primers and 13 Jbeta primers went into the PCR. Clones were read by immunoSEQ multiplex PCR, and TCRdb kept only the in-frame ones, dropping some. With around 84,000 clones in the sample, the ten largest clones hold approximately 4.6%. Sequencing was done on a sample of PBMCs. This sequence was found in a young man in good health and CMV-seronegative. V gene TRBV7-2 combines with J gene TRBJ2-3, with 9 bases aligning to TRBD2. In nucleotides, the CDR3 is TGTGCCAGCAGCTTTCAACTAGCGGGAGATACGCAGTATTTT. As protein: CASSFQLAGDTQYF.